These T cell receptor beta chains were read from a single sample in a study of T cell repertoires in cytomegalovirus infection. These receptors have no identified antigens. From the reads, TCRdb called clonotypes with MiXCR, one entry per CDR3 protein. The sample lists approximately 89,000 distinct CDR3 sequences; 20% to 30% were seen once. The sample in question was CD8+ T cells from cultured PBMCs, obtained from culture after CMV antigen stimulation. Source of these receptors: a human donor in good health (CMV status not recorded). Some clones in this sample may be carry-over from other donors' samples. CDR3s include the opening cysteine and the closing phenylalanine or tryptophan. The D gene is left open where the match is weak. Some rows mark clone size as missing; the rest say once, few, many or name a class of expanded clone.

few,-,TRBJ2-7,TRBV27,TGTGCCAGCAGAAGAAGCGGCTCCGGGAACGAGCAGTACTTC,CASRRSGSGNEQYF
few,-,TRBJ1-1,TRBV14,TGTGCCAGCAGCCAAGATTGGGAAACTGAAGCTTTCTTT,CASSQDWETEAFF
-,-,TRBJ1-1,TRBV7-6,TGTGCCAGCAGGGACGCCAATTCCCTCACTGAAGCTTTCTTT,CASRDANSLTEAFF
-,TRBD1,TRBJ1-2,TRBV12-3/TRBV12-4,TGTGCCAGCAGTTTAACCGGGACAGACCCTAGGGGCTACACCTTC,CASSLTGTDPRGYTF
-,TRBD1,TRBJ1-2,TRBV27,TGTGCCAGCAGGCCAGGGGGCGCCGGCTATGGCTACACCTTC,CASRPGGAGYGYTF
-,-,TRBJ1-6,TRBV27,TGTGTCAGCAGTGGGGACGGTTATAATTCACCCCTCCACTTT,CVSSGDGYNSPLHF
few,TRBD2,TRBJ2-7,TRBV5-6,TGTGCCAGGACTAGCTTAAAGCCCTACGAGCAGTACTTC,CARTSLKPYEQYF
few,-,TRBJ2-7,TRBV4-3,TGCGCCAGCAGCCAAGATGGGACGGGGAACGAGCAGTACTTC,CASSQDGTGNEQYF
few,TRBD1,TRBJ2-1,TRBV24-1,TGTGCCACCAGTGAACCTCGACAGGGGCTGAGGGCCGGACGGAATGAGCAGTTCTTC,CATSEPRQGLRAGRNEQFF
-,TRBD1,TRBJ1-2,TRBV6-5,TGTGCCAGCAGTTACTCCGACAGGGTTGGCTACACCTTC,CASSYSDRVGYTF
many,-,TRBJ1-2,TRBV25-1,TGTGCCAGCAGTGATAGTGTTGCCCGGCTCGATGGCTACACCTTC,CASSDSVARLDGYTF
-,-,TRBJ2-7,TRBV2,TGTGCCAGCAGCCAAGGGACGGAATCCTACGAGCAGTACTTC,CASSQGTESYEQYF
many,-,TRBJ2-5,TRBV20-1,TGCAGTGCAGTATTGGGCGAGACCCAGTACTTC,CSAVLGETQYF
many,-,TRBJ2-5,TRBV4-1,TGCGCCAGCAGCCAAGGCGGCACTGATCAGTACTTC,CASSQGGTDQYF
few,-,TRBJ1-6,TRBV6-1,TGTGCCAGCAGCATGGACAGCGCGCTGCACTTT,CASSMDSALHF
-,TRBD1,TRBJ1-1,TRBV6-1,TGTGCCAGCTCCTCACTTCAGGGGGAATGGGCTTTCTTT,CASSSLQGEWAFF
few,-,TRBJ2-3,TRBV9,TGTGCCAGCAGCGTAGACGAACATACGCAGTATTTT,CASSVDEHTQYF
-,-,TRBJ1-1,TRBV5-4,TGTGCCAGCAGTGGTACGGGACCGAAGGCTTTCTTT,CASSGTGPKAFF
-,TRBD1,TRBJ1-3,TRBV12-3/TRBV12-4,TGTGCCAGCATCCTTACAGGGGGCGCGCAGTTT,CASILTGGAQF
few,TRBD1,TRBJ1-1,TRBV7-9,TGTGCCAGCAGCTCTCCGGGACAGGGGGCGAACACTGAAGCTTTCTTT,CASSSPGQGANTEAFF
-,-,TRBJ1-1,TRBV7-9,TGTGCCAGCAGCCCCAGGGTGGGCCAGAACACTGAAGCTTTCTTT,CASSPRVGQNTEAFF
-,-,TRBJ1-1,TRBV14,TGTGCCAGCAGCCAAGACACAGCCGTAGGGGACACTGAAGCTTTCTTT,CASSQDTAVGDTEAFF
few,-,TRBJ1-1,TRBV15,TGTGCCACCAGCACGGGGAGGTTCGCTGAAGCTTTCTTT,CATSTGRFAEAFF
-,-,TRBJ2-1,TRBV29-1,TGCAGCGTCGGTCCCACGTGGGACGCAAAAAGCTCCTACAATGAGCAGTTCTTC,CSVGPTWDAKSSYNEQFF
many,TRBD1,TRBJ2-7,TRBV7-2,TGTGCCAGCAGCTCCAATCCGGGTGGACAGGGAGGCCCTCACTTCTACGAGCAGTACTTC,CASSSNPGGQGGPHFYEQYF
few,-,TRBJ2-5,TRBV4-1,TGCGCCAGCAGCCAAGACGGGGTGAGTCCAGAAGAGACCCAGTACTTC,CASSQDGVSPEETQYF
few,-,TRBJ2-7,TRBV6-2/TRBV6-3,TGTGCCAGCAATCCAACAGGGCGCGAGCAGTACTTC,CASNPTGREQYF
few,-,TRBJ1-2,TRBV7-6,TGTGCCAGCAGCAGCGCGGGGGGATATGGCTACACCTTC,CASSSAGGYGYTF
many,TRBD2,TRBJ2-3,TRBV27,TGTGCCAGCAGTCCCTGGACTAGCGGGGGCCGCACAGATACGCAGTATTTT,CASSPWTSGGRTDTQYF
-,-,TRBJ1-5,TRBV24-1,TGTGCCACCAGTGATCAGGGGAGTAGCAATCAGCCCCAGCATTTT,CATSDQGSSNQPQHF
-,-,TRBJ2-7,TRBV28,TGTGCCAGCAGCTTATCGGGCGGTACCTCCTACGAGCAGTACTTC,CASSLSGGTSYEQYF
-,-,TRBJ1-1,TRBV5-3,TGTGCCAGCAGCTTTAGTTACACTGAAGCTTTCTTT,CASSFSYTEAFF
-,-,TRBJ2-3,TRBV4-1,TGCGCCAGCAGCCTTATTATATCGTTTGGATTCGCAGATACGCAGTATTTT,CASSLIISFGFADTQYF
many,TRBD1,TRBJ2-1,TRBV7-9,TGTGCCAGCAGTCCACCCGGGACAGGGGTATACAATGAGCAGTTCTTC,CASSPPGTGVYNEQFF
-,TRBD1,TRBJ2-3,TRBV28,TGTGCCAGCAGTTGGGTGACAGGGCGAGCAGATACGCAGTATTTT,CASSWVTGRADTQYF
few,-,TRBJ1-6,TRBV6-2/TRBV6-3,TGTGCCAGCAGGCTAGAGAGCTCCTATAATTCACCCCTCCACTTT,CASRLESSYNSPLHF
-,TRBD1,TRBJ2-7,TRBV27,TGTGCCAGCAGTCTAGGGACAGGGTTCTACGAGCAGTACTTC,CASSLGTGFYEQYF
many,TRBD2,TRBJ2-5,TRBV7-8,TGTGCCAGCAGCAATTATCAGCGGGAGGGCAAACAAGAGACCCAGTACTTC,CASSNYQREGKQETQYF
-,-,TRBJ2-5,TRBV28,TGTGCCCTCGGGACGGACAATGGGGAGACCCAGTACTTC,CALGTDNGETQYF
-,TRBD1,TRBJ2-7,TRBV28,TGTGCCAGCAGTACTAAGGACAGGATGACCTACGAGCAGTACTTC,CASSTKDRMTYEQYF
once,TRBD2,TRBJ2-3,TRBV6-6,TGTGCCAACAGTGGACTAGCGGGAGGGCCAGATACGCAGTATTTT,CANSGLAGGPDTQYF
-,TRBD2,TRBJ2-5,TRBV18,TGTGCCAGCTCACCAAAAGGACTAGCGGTATCCTCCCCCCGTGAGACCCAGTACTTC,CASSPKGLAVSSPRETQYF
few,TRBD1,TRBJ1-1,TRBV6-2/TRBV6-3,TGTGCCAGCAGCCTAAGGGACAGAAGAACTGAAGCTTTCTTT,CASSLRDRRTEAFF
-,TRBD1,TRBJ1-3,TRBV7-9,TGTGCCAGCAGCTATCGGACGGGACAGGGCTCTGGAAACACCATATATTTT,CASSYRTGQGSGNTIYF
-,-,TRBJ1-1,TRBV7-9,TGTGCCAGCTTAGAGGCACTGAACACTGAAGCTTTCTTT,CASLEALNTEAFF
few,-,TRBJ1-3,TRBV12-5,TGTGCTAGTGGCGTAAACACCATATATTTT,CASGVNTIYF
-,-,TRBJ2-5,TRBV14,TGTGCCAGCAGCCAAGATTGGACCGGCCAGGGGACCCAGTACTTC,CASSQDWTGQGTQYF
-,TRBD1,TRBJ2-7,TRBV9,TGTGCCAGCAGCGCCTCCGGGACAGGGGGCCTCTACGAGCAGTACTTC,CASSASGTGGLYEQYF
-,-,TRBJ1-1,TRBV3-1,TGTGCCAGCAGCCATAAGGCGGCGGGGCATGAAGCTTTCTTT,CASSHKAAGHEAFF
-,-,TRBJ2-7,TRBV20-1,TGCAGTGCTAGAGATGTAGTCAGGGGTACGGAGCAGTACTTC,CSARDVVRGTEQYF
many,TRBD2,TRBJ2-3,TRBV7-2,TGTGCCAGCAGCTTAAGGCTAGCGGGAGTAGGAGATACGCAGTATTTT,CASSLRLAGVGDTQYF
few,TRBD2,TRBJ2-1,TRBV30,TGTGCATCAAATAGCGGGAGAGGTGATGAGCAGTTCTTC,CASNSGRGDEQFF
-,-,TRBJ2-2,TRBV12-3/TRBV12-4,TGTGCCAGCATCTTGGGGAACACCGGGGAGCTGTTTTTT,CASILGNTGELFF